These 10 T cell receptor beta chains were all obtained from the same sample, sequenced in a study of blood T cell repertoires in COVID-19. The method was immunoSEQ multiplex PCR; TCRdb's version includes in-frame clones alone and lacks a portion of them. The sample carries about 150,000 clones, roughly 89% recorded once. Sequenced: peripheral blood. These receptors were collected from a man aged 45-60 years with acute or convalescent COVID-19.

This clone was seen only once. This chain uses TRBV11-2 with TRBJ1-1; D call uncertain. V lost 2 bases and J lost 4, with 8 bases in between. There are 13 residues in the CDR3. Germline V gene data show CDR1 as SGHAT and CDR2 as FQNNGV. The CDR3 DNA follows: TGTGCCAGCAGCTTAACGCAGGTCACTGAAGCTTTCTTT. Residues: CASSLTQVTEAFF.

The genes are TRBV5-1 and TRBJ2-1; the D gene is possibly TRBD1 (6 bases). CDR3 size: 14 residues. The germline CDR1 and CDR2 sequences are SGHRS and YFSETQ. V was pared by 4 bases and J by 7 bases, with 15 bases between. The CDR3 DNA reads TGCGCCAGCAGCAAGGGGGACGAGATAAATGAGCAGTTCTTC. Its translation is CASSKGDEINEQFF.

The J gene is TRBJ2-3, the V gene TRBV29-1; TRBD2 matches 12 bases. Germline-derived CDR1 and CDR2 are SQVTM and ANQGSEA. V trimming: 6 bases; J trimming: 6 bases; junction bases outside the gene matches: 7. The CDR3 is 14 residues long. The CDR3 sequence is CSVASGGARDTQYF. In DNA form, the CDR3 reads TGCAGCGTAGCTAGCGGGGGGGCCCGGGATACGCAGTATTTT.

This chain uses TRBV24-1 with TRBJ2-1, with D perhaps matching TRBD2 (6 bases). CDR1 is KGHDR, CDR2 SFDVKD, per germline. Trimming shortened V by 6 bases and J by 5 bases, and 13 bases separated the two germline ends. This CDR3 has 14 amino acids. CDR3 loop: CATSQRVLNNEQFF. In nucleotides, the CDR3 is TGTGCCACCAGTCAGCGGGTCTTAAACAATGAGCAGTTCTTC.

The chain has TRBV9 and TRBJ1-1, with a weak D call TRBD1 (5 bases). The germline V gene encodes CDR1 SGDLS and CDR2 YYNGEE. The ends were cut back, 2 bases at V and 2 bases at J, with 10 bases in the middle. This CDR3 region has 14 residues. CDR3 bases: TGTGCCAGCAGCGTGACCCAGGGAAACACTGAAGCTTTCTTT. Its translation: CASSVTQGNTEAFF.

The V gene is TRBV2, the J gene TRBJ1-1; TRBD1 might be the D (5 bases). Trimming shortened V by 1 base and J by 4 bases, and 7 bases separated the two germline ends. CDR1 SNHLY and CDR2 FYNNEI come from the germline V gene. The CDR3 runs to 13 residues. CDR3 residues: CASSEGQGTEAFF. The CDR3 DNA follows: TGTGCCAGCAGTGAAGGTCAGGGCACTGAAGCTTTCTTT.

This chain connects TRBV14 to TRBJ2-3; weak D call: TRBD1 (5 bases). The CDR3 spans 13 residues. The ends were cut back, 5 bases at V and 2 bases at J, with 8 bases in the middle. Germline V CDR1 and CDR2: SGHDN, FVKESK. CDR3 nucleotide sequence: TGTGCCAGCAGCGGGGCGGCCACAGATACGCAGTATTTT. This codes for CASSGAATDTQYF. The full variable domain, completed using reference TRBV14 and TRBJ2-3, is EAGVTQFPSHSVIEKGQTVTLRCDPISGHDNLYWYRRVMGKEIKFLLHFVKESKQDESGMPNNRFLAERTGGTYSTLKVQPAELEDSGVYFCASSGAATDTQYFGPGTRLTVL.

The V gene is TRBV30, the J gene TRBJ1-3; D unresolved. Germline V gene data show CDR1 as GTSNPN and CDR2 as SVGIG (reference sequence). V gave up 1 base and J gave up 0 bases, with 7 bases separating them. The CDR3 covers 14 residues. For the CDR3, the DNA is TGTGCCTGGAGTGGCGATCTCTCTGGAAACACCATATATTTT. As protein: CAWSGDLSGNTIYF.

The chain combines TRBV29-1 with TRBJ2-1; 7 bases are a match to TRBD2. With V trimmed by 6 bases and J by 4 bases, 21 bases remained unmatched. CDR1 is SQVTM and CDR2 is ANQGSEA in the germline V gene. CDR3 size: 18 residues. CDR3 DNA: TGCAGCGTCCCCCTAGCCGGGAGGAGGAGGGCGGAGTACAATGAGCAGTTCTTC. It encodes CSVPLAGRRRAEYNEQFF.

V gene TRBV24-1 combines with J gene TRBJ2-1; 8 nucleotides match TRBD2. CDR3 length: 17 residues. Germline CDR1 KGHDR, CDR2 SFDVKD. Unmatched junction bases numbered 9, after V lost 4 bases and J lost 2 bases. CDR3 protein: CATSDPGGANTYNEQFF. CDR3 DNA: TGTGCCACCAGTGACCCGGGGGGGGCGAACACCTACAATGAGCAGTTCTTC.